This T cell receptor beta chain was profiled in a study of blood T cell repertoires in COVID-19. Study information: Spain, Italy and the United States supplied samples that represented acute and convalescent COVID-19. T cells, B-cell-depleted T cells, or PBMCs supplied cDNA or gDNA.

Under the authors' procedure: Estimates of nucleated cell counts were drawn from the amplification of reference gene primers. The method was immunoSEQ multiplex PCR; TCRdb's version includes in-frame clones alone and lacks a portion of them. V, J and clone size derive from that table, while D and trimming were established from the DNA sequence. The repertoire holds around 100,000 clones, with 85% to 90% as singletons. The V gene's germline CDR1 is LNHDA and CDR2 SQIVND (reference sequence). The CDR3 length is 15 residues. Trimming removed 6 bases at V and 1 base at J, with 15 bases between. The source is a woman older than 75 with acute or convalescent COVID-19. The chain couples TRBV19 to TRBJ1-1; no clear D. The sequencing input was peripheral blood. This CDR3 reads CASRKAPTTNTEAFF. The CDR3 nucleotides are TGTGCCAGTAGAAAGGCCCCGACAACGAACACTGAAGCTTTCTTT.